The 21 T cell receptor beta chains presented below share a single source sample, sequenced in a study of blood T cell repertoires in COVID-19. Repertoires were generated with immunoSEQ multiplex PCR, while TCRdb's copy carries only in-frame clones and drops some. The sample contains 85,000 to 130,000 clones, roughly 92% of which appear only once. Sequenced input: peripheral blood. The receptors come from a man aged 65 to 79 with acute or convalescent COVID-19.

The CDR3 region is CASSSQGREKLFF. The CDR3 DNA sequence: TGTGCCAGCAGTTCGCAGGGGAGAGAAAAACTGTTTTTT. J is TRBJ1-4 and V is TRBV7-2; D is perhaps TRBD1 (6 bases). The germline V gene has CDR1 SGHTA and CDR2 FQGNSA. V was trimmed by 6 bases and J by 8 bases, leaving 13 bases between them. The CDR3 loop spans 13 amino acids.

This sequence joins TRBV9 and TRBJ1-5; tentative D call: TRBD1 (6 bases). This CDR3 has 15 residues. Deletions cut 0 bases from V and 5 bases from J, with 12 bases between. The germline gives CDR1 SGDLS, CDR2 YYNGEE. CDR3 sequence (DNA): TGTGCCAGCAGCGTAGGGCAGGGGAAGGATCAGCCCCAGCATTTT. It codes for CASSVGQGKDQPQHF. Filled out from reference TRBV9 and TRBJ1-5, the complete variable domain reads DSGVTQTPKHLITATGQRVTLRCSPRSGDLSVYWYQQSLDQGLQFLIQYYNGEERAKGNILERFSAQQFPDLHSELNLSSLELGDSALYFCASSVGQGKDQPQHFGDGTRLSIL.

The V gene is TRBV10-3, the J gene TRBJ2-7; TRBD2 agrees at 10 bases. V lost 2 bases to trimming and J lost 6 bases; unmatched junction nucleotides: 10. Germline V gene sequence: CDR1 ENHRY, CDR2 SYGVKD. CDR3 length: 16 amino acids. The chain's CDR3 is CAISETLAGVTSEQYF. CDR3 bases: TGTGCCATCAGTGAGACTCTAGCGGGGGTAACCAGCGAGCAGTACTTC.

Here the CDR3 DNA reads TGTGCCAGTAGTATTAATTTGGGCGTCAGCTACGAGCAGTACTTC. As protein: CASSINLGVSYEQYF. The chain uses TRBV19 and TRBJ2-7; D remains ambiguous. From germline, CDR1 is LNHDA and CDR2 SQIVND (reference sequence). V was trimmed by 3 bases and J by 3 bases, leaving 15 bases between them. This CDR3 contains 15 residues.

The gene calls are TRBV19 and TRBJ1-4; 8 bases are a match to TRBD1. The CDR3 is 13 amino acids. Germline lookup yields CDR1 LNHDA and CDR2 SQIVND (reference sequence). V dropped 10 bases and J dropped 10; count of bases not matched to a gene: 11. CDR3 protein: CATQQGEGRKLFF. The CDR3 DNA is TGTGCCACCCAACAGGGGGAAGGGCGAAAACTGTTTTTT.

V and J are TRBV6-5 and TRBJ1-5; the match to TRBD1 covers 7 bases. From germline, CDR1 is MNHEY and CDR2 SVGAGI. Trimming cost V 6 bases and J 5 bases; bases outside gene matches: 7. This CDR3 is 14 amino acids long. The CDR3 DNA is TGTGCCAGCAGAGAGACAGGGAAATATCAGCCCCAGCATTTT. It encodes CASRETGKYQPQHF.

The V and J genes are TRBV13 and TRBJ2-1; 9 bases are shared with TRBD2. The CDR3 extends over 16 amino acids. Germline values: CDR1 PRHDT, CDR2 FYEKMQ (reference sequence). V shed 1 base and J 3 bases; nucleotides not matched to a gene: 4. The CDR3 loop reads CASSLVSSGDYNEQFF. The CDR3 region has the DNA TGTGCCAGCAGCTTAGTGTCTAGCGGGGACTACAATGAGCAGTTCTTC. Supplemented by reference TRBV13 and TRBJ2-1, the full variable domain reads AAGVIQSPRHLIKEKRETATLKCYPIPRHDTVYWYQQGPGQDPQFLISFYEKMQSDKGSIPDRFSAQQFSDYHSELNMSSLELGDSALYFCASSLVSSGDYNEQFFGPGTRLTVL.

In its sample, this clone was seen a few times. The CDR3, as DNA: TGTGCCAGCAGCTCCAGACAGGATTCTTACGAGCAGTACTTC. Translation gives CASSSRQDSYEQYF. This sequence joins TRBV7-9 and TRBJ2-7; possibly TRBD1 for D (6 bases). CDR1 SEHNR and CDR2 FQNEAQ come from the germline V gene (reference sequence). V was cut by 4 bases and J by 4 bases, with 14 bases left in between. This CDR3 has 14 amino acids.

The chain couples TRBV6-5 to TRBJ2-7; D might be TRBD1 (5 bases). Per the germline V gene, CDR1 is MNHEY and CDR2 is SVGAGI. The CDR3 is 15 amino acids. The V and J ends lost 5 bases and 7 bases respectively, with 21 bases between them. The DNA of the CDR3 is TGTGCCAGCAGTCCGGACATTCTATTGATCCTGGAGCAGTACTTC. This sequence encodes CASSPDILLILEQYF.

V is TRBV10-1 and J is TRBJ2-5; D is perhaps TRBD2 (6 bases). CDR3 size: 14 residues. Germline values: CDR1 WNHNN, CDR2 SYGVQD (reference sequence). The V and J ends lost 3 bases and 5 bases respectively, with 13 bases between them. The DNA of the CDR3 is TGCGCCAGCAGTGAAGGAGGGCGTGAGGAGACCCAGTACTTC. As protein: CASSEGGREETQYF.

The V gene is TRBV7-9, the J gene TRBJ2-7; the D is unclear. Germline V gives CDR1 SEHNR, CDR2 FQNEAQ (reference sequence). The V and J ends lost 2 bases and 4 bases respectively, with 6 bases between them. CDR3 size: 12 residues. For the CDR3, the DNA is TGTGCCAGCAGCTTATCCCCATACGAGCAGTACTTC. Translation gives CASSLSPYEQYF.

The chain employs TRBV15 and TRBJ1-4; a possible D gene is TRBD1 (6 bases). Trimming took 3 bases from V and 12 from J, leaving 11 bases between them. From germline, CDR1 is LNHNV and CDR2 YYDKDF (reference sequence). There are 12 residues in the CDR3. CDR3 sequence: CATSSRQAELFF. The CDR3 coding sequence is TGTGCCACCAGCAGTCGACAGGCGGAACTGTTTTTT. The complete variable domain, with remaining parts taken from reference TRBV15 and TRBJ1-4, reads DAMVIQNPRYQVTQFGKPVTLSCSQTLNHNVMYWYQQKSSQAPKLLFHYYDKDFNNEADTPDNFQSRRPNTSFCFLDIRSPGLGDTAMYLCATSSRQAELFFGSGTQLSVL.

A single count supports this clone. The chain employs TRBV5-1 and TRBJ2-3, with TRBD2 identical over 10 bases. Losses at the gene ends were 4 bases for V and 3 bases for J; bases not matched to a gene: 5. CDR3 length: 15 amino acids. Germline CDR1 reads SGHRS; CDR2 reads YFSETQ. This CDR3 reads CASSGPSGSTDTQYF. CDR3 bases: TGCGCCAGCAGCGGCCCTAGCGGGAGTACAGATACGCAGTATTTT.

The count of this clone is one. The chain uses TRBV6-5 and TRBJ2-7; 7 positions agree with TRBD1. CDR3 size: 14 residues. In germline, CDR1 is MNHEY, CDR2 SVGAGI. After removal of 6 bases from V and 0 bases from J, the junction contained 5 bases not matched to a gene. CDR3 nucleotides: TGTGCCAGCAGACGACAGGGCGGCTCCTACGAGCAGTACTTC. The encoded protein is CASRRQGGSYEQYF.

As DNA, the CDR3 is TGTGCCAGCAGCTTTGGCAGGGGCGCTTACGAGCAGTACTTC. It translates to CASSFGRGAYEQYF. The chain links TRBV7-9 to TRBJ2-7, with D maybe TRBD1 (6 bases). Trimming left V 3 bases short and J 4 bases short, with 13 bases between. Germline assignment: CDR1 SEHNR and CDR2 FQNEAQ (reference sequence). There are 14 residues in the CDR3.

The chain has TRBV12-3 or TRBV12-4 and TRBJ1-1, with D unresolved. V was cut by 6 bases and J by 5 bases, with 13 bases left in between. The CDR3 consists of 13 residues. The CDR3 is CASSPTWETEAFF. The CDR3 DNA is TGTGCCAGCAGCCCGACCTGGGAGACTGAAGCTTTCTTT.

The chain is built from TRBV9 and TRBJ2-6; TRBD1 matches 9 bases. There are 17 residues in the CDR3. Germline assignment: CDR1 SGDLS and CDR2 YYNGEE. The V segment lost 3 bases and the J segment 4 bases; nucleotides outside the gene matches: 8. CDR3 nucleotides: TGTGCCAGCAGCGCAACAGGGGGCGTCCCCGGGGCCAACGTCCTGACTTTC. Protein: CASSATGGVPGANVLTF. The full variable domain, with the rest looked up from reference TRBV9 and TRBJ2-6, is DSGVTQTPKHLITATGQRVTLRCSPRSGDLSVYWYQQSLDQGLQFLIQYYNGEERAKGNILERFSAQQFPDLHSELNLSSLELGDSALYFCASSATGGVPGANVLTFGAGSRLTVL.

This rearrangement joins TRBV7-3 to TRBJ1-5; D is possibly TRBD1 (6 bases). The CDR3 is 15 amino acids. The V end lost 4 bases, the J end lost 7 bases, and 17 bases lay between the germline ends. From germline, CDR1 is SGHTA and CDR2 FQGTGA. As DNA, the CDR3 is TGTGCCAGCAGCTCGCAGGGGCAGGGGCGGCAGCCCCAGCATTTT. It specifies CASSSQGQGRQPQHF.

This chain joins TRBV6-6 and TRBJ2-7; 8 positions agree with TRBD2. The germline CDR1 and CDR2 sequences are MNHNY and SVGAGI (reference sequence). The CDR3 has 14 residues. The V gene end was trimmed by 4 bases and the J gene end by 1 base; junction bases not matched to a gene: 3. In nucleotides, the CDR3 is TGTGCCAGCAGTTTAGCGGGAACTTCCTACGAGCAGTACTTC. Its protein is CASSLAGTSYEQYF.

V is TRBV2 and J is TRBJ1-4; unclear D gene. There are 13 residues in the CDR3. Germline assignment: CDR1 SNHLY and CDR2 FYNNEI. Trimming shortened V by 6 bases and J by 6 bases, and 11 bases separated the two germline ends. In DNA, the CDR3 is TGTGCCAGCAGAGAGAGGGTATATGAAAAACTGTTTTTT. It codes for CASRERVYEKLFF.

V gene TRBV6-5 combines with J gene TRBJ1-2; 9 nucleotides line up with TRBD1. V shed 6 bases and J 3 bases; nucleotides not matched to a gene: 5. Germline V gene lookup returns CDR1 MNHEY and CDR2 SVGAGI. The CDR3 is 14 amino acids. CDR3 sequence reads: CASRGQGGDYGYTF. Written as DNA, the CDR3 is TGTGCCAGCAGGGGACAGGGCGGCGACTATGGCTACACCTTC.